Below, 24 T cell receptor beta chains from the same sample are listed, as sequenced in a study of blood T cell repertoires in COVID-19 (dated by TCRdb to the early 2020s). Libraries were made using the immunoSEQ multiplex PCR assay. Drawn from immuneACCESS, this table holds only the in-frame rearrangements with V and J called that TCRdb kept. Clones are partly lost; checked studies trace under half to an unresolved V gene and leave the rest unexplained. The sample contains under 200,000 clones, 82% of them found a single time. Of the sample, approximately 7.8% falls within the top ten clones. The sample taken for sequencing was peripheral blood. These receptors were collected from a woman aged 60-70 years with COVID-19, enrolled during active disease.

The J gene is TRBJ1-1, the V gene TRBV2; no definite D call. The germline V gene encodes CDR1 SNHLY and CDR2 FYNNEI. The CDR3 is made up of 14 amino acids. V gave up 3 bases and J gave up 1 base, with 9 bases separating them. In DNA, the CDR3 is TGTGCCAGCAGTGACAAACAGTCGAACACTGAAGCTTTCTTT. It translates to CASSDKQSNTEAFF.

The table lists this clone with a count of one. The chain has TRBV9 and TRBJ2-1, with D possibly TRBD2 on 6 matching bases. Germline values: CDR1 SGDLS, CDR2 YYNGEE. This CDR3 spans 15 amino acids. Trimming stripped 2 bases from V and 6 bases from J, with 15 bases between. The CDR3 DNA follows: TGTGCCAGCAGCGTCACTAGCCAACCGATCAATGAGCAGTTCTTC. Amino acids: CASSVTSQPINEQFF.

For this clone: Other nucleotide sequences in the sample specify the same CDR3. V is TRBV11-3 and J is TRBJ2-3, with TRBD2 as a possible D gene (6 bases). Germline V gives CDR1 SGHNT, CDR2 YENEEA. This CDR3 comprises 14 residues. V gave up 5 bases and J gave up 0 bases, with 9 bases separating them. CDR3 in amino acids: CASSPGTSTDTQYF. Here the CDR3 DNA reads TGTGCCAGCAGCCCCGGGACTAGCACAGATACGCAGTATTTT.

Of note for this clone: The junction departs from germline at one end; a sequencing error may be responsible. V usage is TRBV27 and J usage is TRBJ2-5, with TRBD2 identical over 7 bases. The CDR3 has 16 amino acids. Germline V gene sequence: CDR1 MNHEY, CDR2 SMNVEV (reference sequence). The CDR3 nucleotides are TGTGCCAGCAGGCTAAGACGGGGGGAGATTAGGGAGACCCGGTACTTC. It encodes CASRLRRGEIRETRYF.

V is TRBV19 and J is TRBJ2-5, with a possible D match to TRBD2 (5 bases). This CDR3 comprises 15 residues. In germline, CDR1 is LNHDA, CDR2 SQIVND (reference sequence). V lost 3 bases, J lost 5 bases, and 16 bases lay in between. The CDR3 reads CASSMGSVLRETQYF. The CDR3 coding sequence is TGTGCCAGTAGTATGGGTAGCGTGCTACGGGAGACCCAGTACTTC.

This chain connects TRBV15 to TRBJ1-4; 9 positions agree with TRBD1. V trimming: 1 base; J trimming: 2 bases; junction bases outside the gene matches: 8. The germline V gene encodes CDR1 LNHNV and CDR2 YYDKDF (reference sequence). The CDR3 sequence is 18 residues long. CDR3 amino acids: CATSRGTGVLRTNEKLFF. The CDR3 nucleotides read TGTGCCACCAGCAGAGGGACAGGGGTTCTTAGGACTAATGAAAAACTGTTTTTT.

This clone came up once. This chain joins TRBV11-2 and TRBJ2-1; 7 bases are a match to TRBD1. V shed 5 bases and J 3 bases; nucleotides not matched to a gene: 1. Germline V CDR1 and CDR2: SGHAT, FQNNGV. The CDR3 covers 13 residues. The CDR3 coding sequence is TGTGCCAGCAGCCCAGGGGGCTACAATGAGCAGTTCTTC. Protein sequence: CASSPGGYNEQFF.

DNA for the CDR3: TGTGCCAGTAGTATGGTACTCTACAGCAATCAGCCCCAGCATTTT. This translates into CASSMVLYSNQPQHF. V is TRBV19 and J is TRBJ1-5; D unclear. V lost 3 bases and J 1 base, leaving 10 bases between the germline ends. Germline loops: CDR1 LNHDA, CDR2 SQIVND (reference sequence). The CDR3 loop spans 15 amino acids.

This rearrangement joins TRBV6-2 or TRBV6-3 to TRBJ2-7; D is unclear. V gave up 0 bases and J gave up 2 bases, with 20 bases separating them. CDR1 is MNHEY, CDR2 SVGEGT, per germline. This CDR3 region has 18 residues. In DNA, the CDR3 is TGTGCCAGCAGTTACTCGGGTCAGGCCAACCGAGCAACCTACGAGCAGTACTTC. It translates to CASSYSGQANRATYEQYF.

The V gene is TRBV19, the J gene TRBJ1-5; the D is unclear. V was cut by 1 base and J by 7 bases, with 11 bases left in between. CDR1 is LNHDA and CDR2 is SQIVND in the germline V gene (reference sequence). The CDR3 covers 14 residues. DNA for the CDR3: TGTGCCAGTAGTATAGGCGGGTTGGGGCAGCCCCAGCATTTT. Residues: CASSIGGLGQPQHF.

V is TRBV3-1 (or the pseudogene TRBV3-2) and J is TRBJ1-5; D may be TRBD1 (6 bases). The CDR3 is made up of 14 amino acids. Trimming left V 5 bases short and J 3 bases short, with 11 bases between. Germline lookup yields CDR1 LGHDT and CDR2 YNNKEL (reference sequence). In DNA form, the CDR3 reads TGTGCCAGCAGCTTTGGACAGAACAATCAGCCCCAGCATTTT. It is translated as CASSFGQNNQPQHF.

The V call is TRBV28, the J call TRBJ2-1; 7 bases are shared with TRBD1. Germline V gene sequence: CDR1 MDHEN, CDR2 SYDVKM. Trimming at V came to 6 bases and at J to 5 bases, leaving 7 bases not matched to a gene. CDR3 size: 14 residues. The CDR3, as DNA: TGTGCCAGCAGGGGGGACAGTTTACACAATGAGCAGTTCTTC. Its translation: CASRGDSLHNEQFF.

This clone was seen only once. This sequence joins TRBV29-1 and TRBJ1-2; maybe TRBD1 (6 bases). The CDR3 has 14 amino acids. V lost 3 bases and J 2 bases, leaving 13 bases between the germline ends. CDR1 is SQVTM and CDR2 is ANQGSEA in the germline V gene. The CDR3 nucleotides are TGCAGCGTTGATTATGGGGGCTCAAACTATGGCTACACCTTC. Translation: CSVDYGGSNYGYTF.

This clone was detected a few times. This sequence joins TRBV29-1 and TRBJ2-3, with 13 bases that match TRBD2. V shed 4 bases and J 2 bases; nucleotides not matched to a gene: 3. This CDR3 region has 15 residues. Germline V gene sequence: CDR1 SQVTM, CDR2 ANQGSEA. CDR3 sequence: CSVAGLAGITDTQYF. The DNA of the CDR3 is TGCAGCGTTGCGGGACTAGCGGGGATCACAGATACGCAGTATTTT.

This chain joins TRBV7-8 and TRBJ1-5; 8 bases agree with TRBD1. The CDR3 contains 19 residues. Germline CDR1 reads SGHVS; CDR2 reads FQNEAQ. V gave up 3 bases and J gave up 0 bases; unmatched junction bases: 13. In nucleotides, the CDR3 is TGTGCCAGCAGCTTGGACCGGACAGGGAATTTACGTAGCAATCAGCCCCAGCATTTT. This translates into CASSLDRTGNLRSNQPQHF.

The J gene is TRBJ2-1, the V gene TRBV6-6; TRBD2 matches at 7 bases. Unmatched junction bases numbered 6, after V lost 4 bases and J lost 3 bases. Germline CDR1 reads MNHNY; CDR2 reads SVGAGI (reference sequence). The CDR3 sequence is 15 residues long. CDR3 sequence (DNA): TGTGCCAGCAGTTCCTTCCGGGACTACTACAATGAGCAGTTCTTC. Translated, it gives CASSSFRDYYNEQFF.

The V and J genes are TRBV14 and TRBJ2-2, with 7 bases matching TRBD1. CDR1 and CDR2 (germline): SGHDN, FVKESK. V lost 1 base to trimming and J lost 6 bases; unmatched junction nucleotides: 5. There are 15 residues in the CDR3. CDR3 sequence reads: CASSQGTGVPGELFF. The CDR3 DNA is TGTGCCAGCAGCCAAGGCACAGGGGTTCCCGGGGAGCTGTTTTTT.

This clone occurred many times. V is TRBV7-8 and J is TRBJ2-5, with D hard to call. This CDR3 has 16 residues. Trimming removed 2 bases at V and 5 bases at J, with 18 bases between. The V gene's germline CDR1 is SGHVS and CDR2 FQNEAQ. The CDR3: CASSLPPFRSGETQYF. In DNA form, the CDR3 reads TGTGCCAGCAGCTTACCGCCTTTTAGATCCGGGGAGACCCAGTACTTC.

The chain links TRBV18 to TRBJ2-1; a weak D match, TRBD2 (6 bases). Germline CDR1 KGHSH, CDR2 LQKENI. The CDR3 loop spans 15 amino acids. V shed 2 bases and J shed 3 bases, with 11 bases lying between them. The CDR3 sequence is CASSPKGTGYNEQFF. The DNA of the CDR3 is TGTGCCAGCTCACCAAAGGGGACTGGCTACAATGAGCAGTTCTTC.

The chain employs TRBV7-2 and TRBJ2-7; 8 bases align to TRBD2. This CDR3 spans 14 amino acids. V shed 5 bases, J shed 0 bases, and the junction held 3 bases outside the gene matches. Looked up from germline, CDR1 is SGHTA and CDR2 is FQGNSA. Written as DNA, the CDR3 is TGTGCCAGCAGCGATAGCGGGGACTCCTACGAGCAGTACTTC. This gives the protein CASSDSGDSYEQYF.

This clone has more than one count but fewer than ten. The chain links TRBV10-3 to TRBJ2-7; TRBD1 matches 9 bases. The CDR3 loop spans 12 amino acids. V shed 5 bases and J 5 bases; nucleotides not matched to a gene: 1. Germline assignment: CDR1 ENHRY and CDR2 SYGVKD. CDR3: CAISTGGDEQYV. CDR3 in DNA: TGTGCCATCAGTACAGGGGGCGACGAGCAGTACGTC.

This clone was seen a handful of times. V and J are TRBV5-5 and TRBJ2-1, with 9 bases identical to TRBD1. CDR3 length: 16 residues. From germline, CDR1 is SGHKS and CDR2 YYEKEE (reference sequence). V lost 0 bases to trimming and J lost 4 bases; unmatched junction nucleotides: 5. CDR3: CASSLAGGQGYNEQFF. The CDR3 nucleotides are TGTGCCAGCAGCTTGGCCGGGGGACAGGGATACAATGAGCAGTTCTTC.

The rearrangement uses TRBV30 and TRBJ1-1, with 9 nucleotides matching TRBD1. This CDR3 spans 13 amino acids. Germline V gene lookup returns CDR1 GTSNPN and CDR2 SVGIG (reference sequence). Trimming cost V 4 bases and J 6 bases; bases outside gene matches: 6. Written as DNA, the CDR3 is TGTGCCTGGATCGGACAGGGGTTCCCTGAAGCTTTCTTT. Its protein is CAWIGQGFPEAFF.

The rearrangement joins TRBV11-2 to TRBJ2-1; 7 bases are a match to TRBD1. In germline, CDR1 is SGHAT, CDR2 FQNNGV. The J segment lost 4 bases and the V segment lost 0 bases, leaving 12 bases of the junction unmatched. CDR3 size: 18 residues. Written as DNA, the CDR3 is TGTGCCAGCAGCTTAGATTATTGGGACAGTCAACGTTACAATGAGCAGTTCTTC. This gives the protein CASSLDYWDSQRYNEQFF.